A single sample gave rise to the 21 T cell receptor beta chains below, sequenced in a study of siplizumab effects on memory and regulatory T cells. This table comes from immunoSEQ multiplex PCR, and its TCRdb copy is limited to in-frame clones, with some not included. The table includes approximately 40,000 clones, approximately 88% detected once. Sequenced input: naive CD4+ T cells sorted from blood. These receptors all stem from a human donor in good health.

The chain employs TRBV2 and TRBJ2-7, with D uncertain. Trimming left V 6 bases short and J 0 bases short, with 9 bases between. The CDR3 sequence is 13 residues long. Germline CDR1 SNHLY, CDR2 FYNNEI. The CDR3 region is CASRPGDSYEQYF. The CDR3 bases are TGTGCCAGCAGGCCTGGGGACTCCTACGAGCAGTACTTC.

The chain uses TRBV5-1 and TRBJ1-1, with a weak D call TRBD1 (6 bases). Germline CDR1 is SGHRS and CDR2 is YFSETQ. This CDR3 has 14 residues. V was clipped by 6 bases and J by 0 bases, with 12 bases between them. This CDR3 is CASTGAGVNTEAFF. For the CDR3, the DNA is TGCGCCAGCACAGGGGCAGGGGTGAACACTGAAGCTTTCTTT.

The V call is TRBV11-2, the J call TRBJ2-7, with TRBD2 matching over 7 bases. The CDR3 runs 12 residues. J lost 5 bases, V lost 3 bases, and 1 base had no gene match. The germline gives CDR1 SGHAT, CDR2 FQNNGV. The CDR3 sequence is CASSLGGNEQYF. The CDR3 DNA reads TGTGCCAGCAGCTTGGGGGGGAACGAGCAGTACTTC.

V and J are TRBV9 and TRBJ2-1; 7 positions match TRBD2. CDR1 and CDR2 (germline): SGDLS, YYNGEE. CDR3 length: 17 residues. V shed 0 bases and J 8 bases; nucleotides not matched to a gene: 14. The CDR3 sequence: CASSVGGTGGGFHEQFF. The CDR3 DNA is TGTGCCAGCAGCGTAGGAGGAACGGGAGGAGGTTTCCATGAGCAGTTCTTC.

V is TRBV7-6 and J is TRBJ1-2; 7 bases agree with TRBD1. V trimming: 5 bases; J trimming: 3 bases; junction bases outside the gene matches: 3. The length of the CDR3 is 13 residues. Germline V CDR1 and CDR2: SGHVS, FNYEAQ. The chain's CDR3 is CASSPDRDYGYTF. The CDR3 DNA sequence: TGTGCCAGCAGCCCCGACAGGGACTATGGCTACACCTTC.

V gene TRBV5-4 combines with J gene TRBJ1-6, with 9 bases identical to TRBD1. Trimming at V came to 0 bases and at J to 19 bases, leaving 8 bases not matched to a gene. Looked up from germline, CDR1 is SGHNT and CDR2 is YYREEE (reference sequence). The CDR3 has 13 amino acids. The chain's CDR3 is CASSLEGTGLGHF. The CDR3 nucleotides are TGTGCCAGCAGCTTGGAAGGGACAGGGCTAGGTCACTTT.

This chain connects TRBV5-6 to TRBJ1-3, with 8 bases that match TRBD1. This CDR3 comprises 14 residues. The germline CDR1 and CDR2 sequences are SGHDT and YYEEEE. Trimming took 7 bases from V and 7 from J; bases not matched to a gene: 10. The CDR3 region is CASDRGRSGNTIYF. The CDR3 DNA reads as TGTGCCAGCGACAGGGGTCGGTCGGGGAACACCATATATTTT. Filled out from reference TRBV5-6 and TRBJ1-3, the complete variable domain reads DAGVTQSPTHLIKTRGQQVTLRCSPKSGHDTVSWYQQALGQGPQFIFQYYEEEERQRGNFPDRFSGHQFPNYSSELNVNALLLGDSALYLCASDRGRSGNTIYFGEGSWLTVV.

The chain recombines TRBV5-1 with TRBJ2-1; the match to TRBD2 covers 14 bases. Germline V gene data show CDR1 as SGHRS and CDR2 as YFSETQ. The length of the CDR3 is 15 residues. J lost 8 bases, V lost 4 bases, and 5 bases had no gene match. The chain's CDR3 is CASSPGLAGADEQFF. The CDR3 DNA sequence: TGCGCCAGCAGCCCGGGACTAGCGGGAGCTGATGAGCAGTTCTTC.

This clone has only a few counts. The V call is TRBV27, the J call TRBJ1-1; D gene uncertain. The germline gives CDR1 MNHEY, CDR2 SMNVEV (reference sequence). With 4 bases removed from V and 1 base from J, the gap between germline ends came to 7 bases. The CDR3 has 13 residues. The CDR3 nucleotides read TGTGCCAGCAGTTCTTTGCAGAACACTGAAGCTTTCTTT. It specifies CASSSLQNTEAFF.

This sequence joins TRBV19 and TRBJ1-1; 9 nucleotides line up with TRBD1. The germline V gene has CDR1 LNHDA and CDR2 SQIVND (reference sequence). The V and J ends lost 4 bases and 5 bases, in that order; junction bases with no gene match: 5. The length of the CDR3 is 14 residues. The CDR3 DNA is TGTGCCAGTAGTAGCTACAGGGGGCGGACTGAAGCTTTCTTT. It specifies CASSSYRGRTEAFF.

This clone has only one observation. This chain links TRBV28 with TRBJ2-5; 11 bases are shared with TRBD1. Germline assignment: CDR1 MDHEN and CDR2 SYDVKM. Trimming took 6 bases from V and 5 from J; bases not matched to a gene: 8. This CDR3 contains 15 residues. CDR3 amino acids: CASRPPGQGVETQYF. In DNA, the CDR3 is TGTGCCAGCAGGCCACCGGGACAGGGGGTTGAGACCCAGTACTTC.

This clone has only one observation. This chain links TRBV7-8 with TRBJ2-4; TRBD1 aligns across 8 bases. V shed 5 bases, J shed 2 bases, and the junction held 11 bases outside the gene matches. This CDR3 has 17 residues. The V gene's germline CDR1 is SGHVS and CDR2 FQNEAQ. DNA for the CDR3: TGTGCCAGCAGCCTAGGGACAGGAACGGGGTCCAAAAACATTCAGTACTTC. Residues: CASSLGTGTGSKNIQYF.

V is TRBV4-2 and J is TRBJ1-5; D remains unclear. The CDR3 spans 17 residues. CDR1 LGHNA and CDR2 YNFKEQ come from the germline V gene. Trimming took off 0 bases at V and 0 bases at J, with 12 bases between the two ends. As DNA, the CDR3 is TGTGCCAGCAGCCAAGAAAGGACCCCGTATAGCAATCAGCCCCAGCATTTT. It translates to CASSQERTPYSNQPQHF.

The chain joins TRBV27 to TRBJ2-7, with D perhaps matching TRBD1 (5 bases). The CDR3 is made up of 15 amino acids. Germline assignment: CDR1 MNHEY and CDR2 SMNVEV (reference sequence). Trimming stripped 8 bases from V and 7 bases from J, with 24 bases between. CDR3: CASFPGAGQLGEQYF. In DNA, the CDR3 is TGTGCCAGCTTTCCCGGAGCAGGACAATTAGGGGAGCAGTACTTC.

CDR3 region: CAWSVNNEQFF. In nucleotides, the CDR3 is TGTGCCTGGAGTGTAAACAATGAGCAGTTCTTC. The chain couples TRBV30 to TRBJ2-1, with D unresolved. The CDR3 runs to 11 residues. Per germline, CDR1 GTSNPN and CDR2 SVGIG (reference sequence). Trimming cost V 0 bases and J 5 bases, with 2 bases left between them.

In its sample, this clone was seen a few times. V gene TRBV6-5 combines with J gene TRBJ1-5; D is possibly TRBD1 (6 bases). This CDR3 is built from 13 residues. Germline-derived CDR1 and CDR2 are MNHEY and SVGAGI. V lost 6 bases to trimming and J lost 3 bases, with 9 bases between them. The CDR3 loop is CASSRTVNQPQHF. The CDR3 nucleotides are TGTGCCAGCAGCCGGACAGTCAATCAGCCCCAGCATTTT.

This chain uses TRBV9 with TRBJ1-1; a weak D match, TRBD1 (5 bases). Germline V gives CDR1 SGDLS, CDR2 YYNGEE. This CDR3 has 14 amino acids. Trimming took 4 bases from V and 5 from J, leaving 15 bases between them. The CDR3 loop reads CASSSTRGGTEAFF. The CDR3, as DNA: TGTGCCAGCAGCTCCACCCGGGGCGGGACTGAAGCTTTCTTT.

The V call is TRBV2, the J call TRBJ2-7; D is possibly TRBD1 (5 bases). The length of the CDR3 is 14 residues. The V gene's germline CDR1 is SNHLY and CDR2 FYNNEI. V was shortened by 4 bases and J by 3 bases, with 13 bases between the two germline ends. The CDR3: CASSAESGLYEQYF. CDR3 bases: TGTGCCAGCAGTGCTGAGTCAGGGCTCTACGAGCAGTACTTC. Full variable domain (remainder filled in from reference TRBV2 and TRBJ2-7): EPEVTQTPSHQVTQMGQEVILRCVPISNHLYFYWYRQILGQKVEFLVSFYNNEISEKSEIFDDQFSVERPDGSNFTLKIRSTKLEDSAMYFCASSAESGLYEQYFGPGTRLTVT.

The chain links TRBV6-6 to TRBJ1-2; TRBD1 matches at 7 bases. The CDR3 has 15 amino acids. J gave up 3 bases and V 5 bases, and 9 bases lay outside the gene matches. Germline assignment: CDR1 MNHNY and CDR2 SVGAGI (reference sequence). CDR3 sequence (DNA): TGTGCCAGCAGTACTAACAGGGGAGTAGACTATGGCTACACCTTC. This encodes CASSTNRGVDYGYTF.

In its sample, this clone was seen once. This chain links TRBV5-4 with TRBJ2-1; D is perhaps TRBD1 (6 bases). Per the germline V gene, CDR1 is SGHNT and CDR2 is YYREEE (reference sequence). V gave up 0 bases and J gave up 16 bases, with 23 bases separating them. The length of the CDR3 is 15 residues. The CDR3 here is CASSLDRPALQGTFF. The CDR3 DNA reads as TGTGCCAGCAGCTTGGACAGGCCGGCCCTACAAGGGACATTCTTC.

This rearrangement joins TRBV5-1 to TRBJ2-2, with D possibly TRBD1 on 6 matching bases. The CDR3 contains 16 residues. Germline assignment: CDR1 SGHRS and CDR2 YFSETQ. Trimming took 1 base from V and 4 from J, leaving 14 bases between them. This chain's CDR3 is CASSLMPDSSTGELFF. DNA of the CDR3: TGCGCCAGCAGCTTGATGCCGGACAGTTCCACCGGGGAGCTGTTTTTT.